This T cell receptor beta chain was sequenced for a study of OX40 agonist ivuxolimab in advanced cancers. The CDR3 is 8 amino acids. The germline V gene encodes CDR1 MDHEN and CDR2 SYDVKM. Measured with immunoSEQ multiplex PCR; TCRdb has only the in-frame clones, and not every one. In the table there are 99,000 or so clones, about 91% of which are singletons. V is TRBV28 and J is TRBJ2-2; D is undetermined. The sequence was obtained from an adult with an advanced solid tumor such as melanoma, head and neck, liver or kidney cancer. The specimen was CD4+ or CD8+ T cells sorted from blood, collected in a trial of the OX40 agonist ivuxolimab. The CDR3: CATGELFF. CDR3 coding DNA: TGTGCTACCGGGGAGCTGTTTTTT.